Given below is one T cell receptor beta chain in context. Profiled with immunoSEQ multiplex PCR; TCRdb holds only in-frame clones, not every one. The sample consists of 150,000 or so clones, approximately 87% of them appearing once. The data were obtained in a study of blood T cell repertoires in COVID-19. Across the whole study: The United States, Italy and Spain provided the acute and convalescent COVID-19 samples. Sources were T cells, B-cell-depleted T cells, or PBMCs; the material itself was cDNA or gDNA.

Germline values: CDR1 PRHDT, CDR2 FYEKMQ (reference sequence). The CDR3 loop spans 16 amino acids. Germline trimming cut 1 base from V and 0 bases from J; bases unmatched to any gene: 3. The sequence was collected from a man older than 75 with acute or convalescent COVID-19. This chain uses TRBV13 with TRBJ1-3, with 7 nucleotides matching TRBD1. The specimen sequenced was peripheral blood. In nucleotides, the CDR3 is TGTGCCAGCAGCTTAGACAGGGGCGCCTCTGGAAACACCATATATTTT. Protein sequence: CASSLDRGASGNTIYF.